This T cell receptor (beta chain) was identified in a study of T-cell reconstitution after alpha-beta-depleted transplantation in children. This clonotype occurred many times. Unique molecular identifiers were incorporated into the prepared TCRbeta library. MiXCR, run by TCRdb on the PCR reads, gives a single entry per CDR3 protein. The sample lists some 600,000 distinct CDR3 sequences; about 15% were seen once. The receptor's source is a human donor who donated a stem cell graft to a child with acute myeloid leukemia. Material: PBMCs from the stem cell graft donor, obtained from the stem cell graft.

The CDR3 nucleotides are TGTGCCAGCAGTTCCGGGGGGTTCGAGCAGTACTTC. Translating it yields CASSSGGFEQYF. V gene TRBV11-1 combines with J gene TRBJ2-7; 7 bases map to TRBD2. CDR1 is SGHAT, CDR2 FQDESV, per germline (reference sequence). This CDR3 contains 12 residues. J was trimmed by 6 bases and V by 6 bases; bases with no gene match: 5.